A few counts support the clone carrying this T cell receptor beta chain. Its specificity is not known. MiXCR was run by TCRdb on the reads, yielding one entry per CDR3 protein. The sample lists about 330,000 distinct CDR3 sequences, approximately 30% seen once, with roughly 14% in the top ten. The V and J ends lost 0 bases and 0 bases respectively, with 12 bases between them. The CDR3 is made up of 16 amino acids. Germline-derived CDR1 and CDR2 are SGHTA and FQGNSA. The data derive from a study of T cell repertoires in cytomegalovirus infection. The wider study: Carrying CMV and the relevant HLA type showed in public TCR beta signatures.

Sequenced here: cultured PBMCs, sampled from culture after CMV antigen stimulation. This sequence originates from a human donor in good health (CMV status not recorded). Some clones in this sample may be carry-over from other donors' samples. V usage is TRBV7-2 and J usage is TRBJ2-7; TRBD1 might be the D (6 bases). In DNA, the CDR3 is TGTGCCAGCAGCTTAGCGTCGTACAGGGACTCCTACGAGCAGTACTTC. This codes for CASSLASYRDSYEQYF.